This T cell receptor (beta chain) was observed in a study of shared clonotypes between healthy human individuals. Findings and caveats of the study: Genetic and exposure-history diversity was limited by the few donors. What naive subsets generally showed was a larger estimated richness than memory subsets showed. With a handful of donors compared, approximately 5% of naive CD4 clonotypes were shared.

Concerning this clone: No antigen is known for it.

Using immunoSEQ multiplex PCR, the repertoire was profiled, and TCRdb retains in-frame clones only, with some absent. The sample lists fewer than 350,000 clones, roughly 84% seen once, with around 15% in the top ten. The study enrolled healthy HIV-negative adults without recent acute infections or vaccinations as donors. Germline V gives CDR1 SGHVS, CDR2 FQNEAQ. V dropped 5 bases and J dropped 2 bases, with 13 bases sitting between them. CDR3 length equals 14 residues. This rearrangement joins TRBV7-8 to TRBJ2-7; D possibly matches TRBD1 or TRBD2 (5 bases each). Source material: memory CD8+ T cells sorted from blood. The subset here: CD45RO+ cells pooled with CCR7-negative TemRA cells. The TCR comes from a young man in good health. CDR3 DNA sequence: TGTGCCAGCAGCCCCGGGACCACCACCTACGAGCAGTACTTC. Protein: CASSPGTTTYEQYF.